A selection of T cell receptor beta chains follows, all from one sample in a study of CD8 T cells in ankylosing spondylitis. TCRdb reprocessed the 5' RACE reads via MiXCR and lists one record per CDR3 protein. The sample consists of about 23,000 distinct CDR3 sequences, less than 20% of them appearing once. The sequencing input was blood. These TCRs come from a male donor with ankylosing spondylitis or in good health (not recorded which). The CDR3 runs from the conserved cysteine through the conserved F or W.

J gene | V gene | CDR3 protein
TRBJ2-3 | TRBV5-1 | CASSWTTSTDTQYF
TRBJ2-1 | TRBV4-3 | CASSRAAGGLFEQFF
TRBJ2-5 | TRBV7-3 | CASSQGQTQYF
TRBJ2-5 | TRBV29-1 | CSVEGTGGETQYF
TRBJ2-1 | TRBV7-3 | CASSLAGVNEQFF
TRBJ2-3 | TRBV5-1 | CASSTGLAGGDTQYF
TRBJ2-5 | TRBV11-3 | CASSPGHEETQYF
TRBJ2-1 | TRBV29-1 | CSVVGQESSYNEQFF
TRBJ2-7 | TRBV3-1 | CASSQTSGRPLSYEQYF
TRBJ2-7 | TRBV30 | CAWSVIPGSYEQYF
TRBJ2-1 | TRBV5-6 | CASSLRVRLGDEQFF
TRBJ1-1 | TRBV30 | CAWSNLPNTEAFF
TRBJ2-7 | TRBV5-5 | CASSLSGLSPWEQYF
TRBJ2-1 | TRBV7-2 | CASNQVRGNEQFF
TRBJ2-2 | TRBV12-5 | CASGLARTGADTGELFF
TRBJ2-4 | TRBV20-1 | CSATDKWTVNIQYF
TRBJ2-1 | TRBV6-2/TRBV6-3 | CASSIGWARAYNEQFF
TRBJ2-1 | TRBV9 | CASSTGGYKFF
TRBJ2-1 | TRBV5-1 | CASSLDGALYNEQFF
TRBJ2-5 | TRBV5-1 | CASSLVLDSFETQYF
TRBJ2-5 | TRBV11-2 | CASSLEPRVDPQYF
TRBJ2-2 | TRBV12-3/TRBV12-4 | CASSSGPHTGELFF
TRBJ1-5 | TRBV4-3 | CASSQVVGGVGNQPQHF
TRBJ1-4 | TRBV29-1 | CSVEDGSTGSGKLFF
TRBJ2-1 | TRBV29-1 | CSVDEDDNEQFF
TRBJ1-1 | TRBV20-1 | CSAGTTGETEAFF
TRBJ1-1 | TRBV7-9 | CASSTRQGADEAFF
TRBJ2-1 | TRBV5-1 | CASRPGLAVHEQFF
TRBJ2-1 | TRBV20-1 | CSARVTSGIIHEQFF
TRBJ2-1 | TRBV7-9 | CASSDLSSGRVGNEQFF
TRBJ2-5 | TRBV11-2 | CASSPNGPQETQYF
TRBJ2-3 | TRBV20-1 | CSARGLAGADTQYF
TRBJ1-1 | TRBV24-1 | CATSDNRDRLGAFF
TRBJ2-1 | TRBV24-1 | CATSDLQGYNEQFF
TRBJ2-5 | TRBV7-3 | CASSLAGTGEETQYF
TRBJ2-2 | TRBV27 | CASSSPMSGTANTGELFF
TRBJ2-2 | TRBV6-2/TRBV6-3 | CASSYSTENTGELFF
TRBJ2-7 | TRBV29-1 | CSVETGSYEQYF
TRBJ2-1 | TRBV5-1 | CASSAQGALGNEQFF
TRBJ1-1 | TRBV20-1 | CSAIPPRGGTEAFF
TRBJ2-3 | TRBV7-9 | CASSLVSRSTDTQYF
TRBJ2-1 | TRBV7-9 | CASSARTGSSSYNEQFF
TRBJ2-3 | TRBV2 | CAKRTGSTDTQYF
TRBJ2-3 | TRBV29-1 | CSVSGTSGGGDTQYF
TRBJ2-5 | TRBV29-1 | CSVDRGGETQYF
TRBJ1-4 | TRBV5-1 | CASSLAGGHNEKLFF
TRBJ1-3 | TRBV29-1 | CSVGDRGSSGNTIYF
TRBJ2-7 | TRBV4-3 | CASSLRPSYEQYF
TRBJ1-4 | TRBV12-3/TRBV12-4 | CASSLFGTRNEKLFF
TRBJ2-2 | TRBV7-8 | CASSLGIVTPNTGELFF
TRBJ2-2 | TRBV25-1 | CASSEPGQGAPGELFF
TRBJ2-7 | TRBV27 | CASSFSGRAPYEQYF
TRBJ2-2 | TRBV6-2/TRBV6-3 | CASRRPGLNTGELFF
TRBJ1-3 | TRBV6-2/TRBV6-3 | CASSGGNTIYF